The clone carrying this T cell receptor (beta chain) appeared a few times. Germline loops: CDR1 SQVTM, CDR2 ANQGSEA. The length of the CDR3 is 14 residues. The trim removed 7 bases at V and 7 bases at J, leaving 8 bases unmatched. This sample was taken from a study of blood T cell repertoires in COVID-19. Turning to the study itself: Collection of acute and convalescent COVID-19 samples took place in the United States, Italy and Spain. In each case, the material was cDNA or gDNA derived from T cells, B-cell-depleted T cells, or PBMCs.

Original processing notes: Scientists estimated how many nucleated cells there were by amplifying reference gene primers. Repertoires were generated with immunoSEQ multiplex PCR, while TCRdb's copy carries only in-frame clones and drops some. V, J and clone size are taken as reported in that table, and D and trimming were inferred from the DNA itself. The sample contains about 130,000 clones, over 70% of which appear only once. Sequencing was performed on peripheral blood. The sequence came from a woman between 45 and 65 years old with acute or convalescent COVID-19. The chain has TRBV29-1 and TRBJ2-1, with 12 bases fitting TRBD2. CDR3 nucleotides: TGCAGCGGGCTAGCTAGCGGGAGGGTAAATGAGCAGTTCTTC. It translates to CSGLASGRVNEQFF.